This is a list of T cell receptor beta chains from one sample in a study of regulatory T cells in long-lasting Graves disease. TCRdb called the multiplex PCR reads again in MiXCR, with one record for every CDR3 protein. The data hold under 450,000 distinct CDR3 sequences, with roughly 20% observed a single time. Here the sequenced sample was peripheral blood mononuclear cells (PBMCs), taken when the disease was refractory, from a patient treated with antithyroid drugs. The receptors originated from a woman in her forties with Graves disease. Both conserved end residues are part of each CDR3. Each record gives: D gene, clone size, V gene, J gene, CDR3 DNA, CDR3 protein. The D gene is left open where the match is weak. Not all rows give a size; the values are once, few, many and, for expanded clones, a class.

.,many,TRBV28,TRBJ2-7,TGTGCCAGCAGTTTCATGGGGGCCAGCGGCGAGCAGTACTTC,CASSFMGASGEQYF
TRBD2,many,TRBV6-1,TRBJ2-5,TGTGCCAGCAGTGAAGGAGGACTAGCGGGAGCCCTGGAGACCCAGTACTTC,CASSEGGLAGALETQYF
.,few,TRBV12-3/TRBV12-4,TRBJ2-1,TGTGCCGTAAGGGCTAGCGTCTACAATGAGCAGTTCTTC,CAVRASVYNEQFF
.,few,TRBV7-9,TRBJ2-7,TGTGCCAGCAGCTTAGCAGGGCAGCTCTACGAGCAGTACTTC,CASSLAGQLYEQYF
.,many,TRBV27,TRBJ1-5,TGTGCCAGCAGCCCCGCGGGGTCTGGTCAGCCCCAGCATTTT,CASSPAGSGQPQHF
TRBD2,few,TRBV7-9,TRBJ2-7,TGTGCCAGCAGCCCCGGGGGGTCCTTCGACGAGCAGTACTTC,CASSPGGSFDEQYF
TRBD1,few,TRBV25-1,TRBJ2-2,TGTGCCAGCAGGGATACGGACAGGGGACTAACCGGGGAGCTGTTTTTT,CASRDTDRGLTGELFF
.,many,TRBV12-3/TRBV12-4,TRBJ1-2,TGTGCCAGCAGTGAACCCGGGACGGAGAATGGCTACACCTTC,CASSEPGTENGYTF
TRBD2,many,TRBV2,TRBJ2-5,TGTGCCAGCAGAAAAGGACTAGCCGAAAGAAGGCAAGAGACCCAGTACTTC,CASRKGLAERRQETQYF
TRBD1,many,TRBV29-1,TRBJ1-2,TGCAGCGCCCCCGGCGACAGGGGAATCGATGGCTACACCTTC,CSAPGDRGIDGYTF
.,many,TRBV28,TRBJ2-7,TGTGCCAGCAGTTTATATGTTCACTCCTACGAGCAGTACTTC,CASSLYVHSYEQYF
.,many,TRBV10-3,TRBJ1-6,TGTGCCACTCAATCTGAAGGCTCACCCCTCCACTTT,CATQSEGSPLHF
TRBD1,few,TRBV9,TRBJ1-1,TGTGCCAGCAGCCCTAGGACAGGTTTATTTGAAGCTTTCTTT,CASSPRTGLFEAFF
.,many,TRBV2,TRBJ1-5,TGTGCCAGCAGTGTGGACAGCCGGAGCCCCCAGCATTTT,CASSVDSRSPQHF
.,.,TRBV12-3/TRBV12-4,TRBJ2-1,TGTGCCAGCAGTCCTCCCGACTACAATGAGCAGTTCTTC,CASSPPDYNEQFF
TRBD1,.,TRBV7-9,TRBJ1-2,TGTGCCAGCAGCTACCAAACAGGGGGCGCGTACGGCTACACCTTC,CASSYQTGGAYGYTF
.,.,TRBV28,TRBJ2-1,TGTGCCAGCAGTTTATTTTGGTTTAGCTCCTACAATGAGCAGTTCTTC,CASSLFWFSSYNEQFF
.,many,TRBV7-8,TRBJ2-2,TGTGCCAGCAGCTTAGCGGTAGGCGGGGAGCTGTTTTTT,CASSLAVGGELFF
.,few,TRBV6-2/TRBV6-3,TRBJ2-7,TGTGCCAGCACTCTCCTCCCGTGGGACGAGCAGTACTTC,CASTLLPWDEQYF
.,.,TRBV12-3/TRBV12-4,TRBJ2-2,TGTGCCAGCAGCGTCCAGTGGACTGTGAACACCGGGGAGCTGTTTTTT,CASSVQWTVNTGELFF
TRBD2,.,TRBV20-1,TRBJ2-1,TGCAGTGCTACCTCTACTAGCGGGAGTATTGGTGAGCAGTTCTTC,CSATSTSGSIGEQFF
TRBD2,.,TRBV29-1,TRBJ2-4,TGCAGCGTTGAGGTCGGGGGGGGGGACATTCAGTACTTC,CSVEVGGGDIQYF
.,many,TRBV29-1,TRBJ2-5,TGCAGCGTTGAAGATGGGCGGCGGACCCAGTACTTC,CSVEDGRRTQYF
TRBD2,.,TRBV6-1,TRBJ2-2,TGTGCCAGCAGTGAAGCGCTTCGGCTAGCGGGGCGCACCGGGGAGCTGTTTTTT,CASSEALRLAGRTGELFF
.,.,TRBV5-1,TRBJ2-7,TGCGCCAGCAGCCGATTTCCGGGGACACCCGACGAGCAGTACTTC,CASSRFPGTPDEQYF
TRBD2,.,TRBV2,TRBJ2-1,TGTGCCAGCAGTCTAGCGGGAGGAACCAATGAGCAGTTCTTC,CASSLAGGTNEQFF
TRBD1,many,TRBV11-2,TRBJ1-2,TGTGCCAGCAGCTCATTACAGGGGCTCGCTTATGGCTACACCTTC,CASSSLQGLAYGYTF
.,.,TRBV5-1,TRBJ2-5,TGCGCCAGCAGCCGGAGGTCCGCACCCCAAGAGACCCAGTACTTC,CASSRRSAPQETQYF